Each of the 2 T cell receptor beta chains below was sequenced from the same sample in a study of blood T cell repertoires in COVID-19. Profiled with immunoSEQ multiplex PCR; TCRdb holds only in-frame clones, not every one. The data show a few hundred thousand clones, 84% seen once. Sequenced input: peripheral blood. The source of these receptors is a man aged 40-49 years who had recovered from COVID-19.

This chain joins TRBV11-2 and TRBJ2-3; tentatively, D is TRBD1 (6 bases). The ends were cut back, 1 base at V and 3 bases at J, with 14 bases in the middle. The CDR3 sequence is 16 residues long. Germline CDR1 is SGHAT and CDR2 is FQNNGV. The CDR3 DNA sequence: TGTGCCAGCAGCTTAGGGTTTCAGGGGTCGACAGATACGCAGTATTTT. It encodes CASSLGFQGSTDTQYF.

This clone was detected a few times. The chain couples TRBV12-3 or TRBV12-4 to TRBJ2-5, with D maybe TRBD2 (6 bases). This CDR3 is 13 amino acids long. Trimming took off 3 bases at V and 5 bases at J, with 10 bases between the two ends. This chain's CDR3 is CASSFNGGETQYF. CDR3 coding DNA: TGTGCCAGCAGTTTTAATGGGGGGGAGACCCAGTACTTC.